These 31 T cell receptor beta chains originate from one sample sequenced in a study of cytomegalovirus exposure and HLA in healthy donors. 60 Vbeta and 13 Jbeta primers were used in PCR. Clones were sequenced by immunoSEQ multiplex PCR, and TCRdb holds only the in-frame ones, with some missing. This sample has roughly 150,000 clones; 82% occur once, and the top ten carry about 1.6%. The specimen sequenced was PBMCs. Receptors originate from a girl aged 10-17 years in good health and CMV-seropositive.

This rearrangement joins TRBV28 to TRBJ1-3; a weak D match, TRBD1 (6 bases). CDR1 MDHEN and CDR2 SYDVKM come from the germline V gene. Trimming removed 2 bases at V and 3 bases at J, with 8 bases between. The CDR3 is 14 amino acids. The CDR3 loop reads CASSLVTGGNTIYF. DNA of the CDR3: TGTGCCAGCAGTTTAGTGACAGGTGGAAACACCATATATTTT.

The rearrangement uses TRBV15 and TRBJ1-2; a possible D gene is TRBD1 (5 bases). CDR1 is LNHNV and CDR2 is YYDKDF in the germline V gene (reference sequence). The CDR3 has 16 residues. The V gene lost 3 bases and the J gene lost 4 bases, with 18 bases spanning the gap. CDR3 nucleotides: TGTGCCACCAGCAGTTCGCGGGGGGGTTGGTTCTATGGCTACACCTTC. Translation: CATSSSRGGWFYGYTF.

V and J are TRBV20-1 and TRBJ1-2; D gene unclear. Per germline, CDR1 DFQATT and CDR2 SNEGSKA (reference sequence). Between the trimmed V and J ends, which lost 7 bases and 3 bases, there was a span of 9 bases. This CDR3 contains 11 residues. For the CDR3, the DNA is TGCAGTGTCGGGGTCGACTATGGCTACACCTTC. As protein: CSVGVDYGYTF.

V usage is TRBV28 and J usage is TRBJ2-2, with 9 bases that match TRBD1. Germline CDR1 reads MDHEN; CDR2 reads SYDVKM. The length of the CDR3 is 14 residues. Trimming removed 8 bases from V and 4 bases from J; junction bases left unmatched: 5. The CDR3 here is CASRQGGATGELFF. The CDR3 bases are TGTGCCAGCCGACAGGGGGGAGCCACCGGGGAGCTGTTTTTT.

The chain has TRBV5-1 and TRBJ2-7, with 7 nucleotides matching TRBD1. Germline values: CDR1 SGHRS, CDR2 YFSETQ. This CDR3 spans 14 amino acids. The V segment lost 3 bases and the J segment 3 bases; nucleotides outside the gene matches: 6. The CDR3 bases are TGCGCCAGCAGCTCGGGACAGACTCACTACGAGCAGTACTTC. Its protein is CASSSGQTHYEQYF.

The chain combines TRBV28 with TRBJ2-7; 10 bases fit TRBD2. With 0 bases clipped from V and 4 bases from J, the junction kept 15 bases outside the gene matches. The CDR3 runs to 19 residues. Per germline, CDR1 MDHEN and CDR2 SYDVKM. The DNA of the CDR3 is TGTGCCAGCAGTTTATGGTTTCAGCGGGAGGGCCCACTTCCATACGAGCAGTACTTC. It specifies CASSLWFQREGPLPYEQYF.

The rearrangement links TRBV5-6 to TRBJ1-5; D remains unclear. CDR1 SGHDT and CDR2 YYEEEE come from the germline V gene. V lost 1 base, J lost 7 bases, and 15 bases lay in between. The length of the CDR3 is 15 residues. CDR3 amino acids: CASSLTSRPGQPQHF. CDR3 nucleotide sequence: TGTGCCAGCAGCTTGACGTCGCGTCCGGGGCAGCCCCAGCATTTT.

This rearrangement joins TRBV27 to TRBJ1-5, with unresolved D. V was shortened by 5 bases and J by 0 bases, with 8 bases between the two germline ends. The CDR3 runs 14 residues. In germline, CDR1 is MNHEY, CDR2 SMNVEV (reference sequence). The DNA for the CDR3 is TGTGCCAGCAGTCCCCAGTATAGCAATCAGCCCCAGCATTTT. Its translation: CASSPQYSNQPQHF.

The chain couples TRBV7-2 to TRBJ2-7, with D unresolved. CDR3 length equals 12 residues. Germline loops: CDR1 SGHTA, CDR2 FQGNSA. Between the trimmed V and J ends, which lost 2 bases and 3 bases, there was a span of 5 bases. DNA of the CDR3: TGTGCCAGCAGCTTACTCGGCTACGAGCAGTACTTC. The encoded protein is CASSLLGYEQYF.

This chain joins TRBV9 and TRBJ2-5, with TRBD2 matching 11 bases. This CDR3 is 15 amino acids long. Germline CDR1 reads SGDLS; CDR2 reads YYNGEE. Losses at the gene ends were 2 bases for V and 4 bases for J; bases not matched to a gene: 4. CDR3 coding DNA: TGTGCCAGCAGCGTTAGCGGGAGGGCCGGAGAGACCCAGTACTTC. It yields the protein CASSVSGRAGETQYF.

This chain uses TRBV9 with TRBJ1-1, with D perhaps TRBD1 (6 bases). The CDR3 sequence is 16 residues long. Trimming stripped 1 base from V and 1 base from J, with 14 bases between. Germline V lookup: CDR1 SGDLS, CDR2 YYNGEE. This CDR3 is CASSVSIHRANTEAFF. CDR3 DNA: TGTGCCAGCAGCGTATCCATCCACAGGGCGAACACTGAAGCTTTCTTT. Drawing the rest from reference TRBV9 and TRBJ1-1, the complete variable domain is DSGVTQTPKHLITATGQRVTLRCSPRSGDLSVYWYQQSLDQGLQFLIQYYNGEERAKGNILERFSAQQFPDLHSELNLSSLELGDSALYFCASSVSIHRANTEAFFGQGTRLTVV.

The chain is built from TRBV7-9 and TRBJ2-7; D is possibly TRBD1 (5 bases). The CDR3 is 13 amino acids. Trimming removed 3 bases at V and 3 bases at J, with 9 bases between. Germline lookup yields CDR1 SEHNR and CDR2 FQNEAQ (reference sequence). This CDR3 reads CASSLTTDYEQYF. The CDR3 DNA reads TGTGCCAGCAGCTTGACGACAGACTACGAGCAGTACTTC.

This sequence joins TRBV7-2 and TRBJ1-1; D is undetermined. The length of the CDR3 is 13 residues. Looked up from germline, CDR1 is SGHTA and CDR2 is FQGNSA. V was shortened by 4 bases and J by 6 bases, with 12 bases between the two germline ends. The CDR3 is CASSSLEGPEAFF. CDR3 bases: TGTGCCAGCAGCTCACTAGAAGGTCCTGAAGCTTTCTTT. The full variable domain, its missing parts supplied by reference TRBV7-2 and TRBJ1-1, is GAGVSQSPSNKVTEKGKDVELRCDPISGHTALYWYRQSLGQGLEFLIYFQGNSAPDKSGLPSDRFSAERTGGSVSTLTIQRTQQEDSAVYLCASSSLEGPEAFFGQGTRLTVV.

This clone has more than one count but fewer than ten. J is TRBJ1-5 and V is TRBV7-8, with 8 bases lining up with TRBD1. J gave up 7 bases and V 5 bases, and 7 bases lay outside the gene matches. The CDR3 sequence is 14 residues long. From germline, CDR1 is SGHVS and CDR2 FQNEAQ. CDR3 protein: CASSVTDRDQPQHF. For the CDR3, the DNA is TGTGCCAGCAGCGTCACGGACAGGGACCAGCCCCAGCATTTT.

This clone was recorded a few times. This sequence joins TRBV11-2 and TRBJ2-7, with TRBD1 matching 7 bases. Germline V gives CDR1 SGHAT, CDR2 FQNNGV. With V trimmed by 5 bases and J by 6 bases, 4 bases remained unmatched. The CDR3 is 12 residues long. DNA of the CDR3: TGTGCCAGCAGCCCATACAGGGGCGAGCAGTACTTC. It codes for CASSPYRGEQYF.

The chain recombines TRBV9 with TRBJ2-5; 8 nucleotides match TRBD2. The CDR3 sequence is 15 residues long. V shed 0 bases, J shed 5 bases, and the junction held 6 bases outside the gene matches. Germline values: CDR1 SGDLS, CDR2 YYNGEE. The CDR3 DNA reads TGTGCCAGCAGCGTAGCTGGGACTAGAGGGGAGACCCAGTACTTC. Translated, it gives CASSVAGTRGETQYF.

The V and J genes are TRBV27 and TRBJ2-7; perhaps TRBD1 as D (6 bases). The CDR3 has 13 amino acids. V gave up 3 bases and J gave up 4 bases, with 10 bases separating them. Germline V lookup: CDR1 MNHEY, CDR2 SMNVEV (reference sequence). Here the CDR3 reads CASSFGTSYEQYF. The CDR3 DNA reads TGTGCCAGCAGTTTCGGGACAAGTTACGAGCAGTACTTC.

The chain combines TRBV29-1 with TRBJ2-3; D remains unclear. This CDR3 region has 14 residues. Germline V lookup: CDR1 SQVTM, CDR2 ANQGSEA. V was trimmed by 4 bases and J by 0 bases, leaving 11 bases between them. CDR3 bases: TGCAGCGTTGTCGGCGGAGATAGCACAGATACGCAGTATTTT. This codes for CSVVGGDSTDTQYF.

CDR3 sequence (DNA): TGTGCCAGCAGCGTAGCAGGGGCGGTAGGCGATACGCAGTATTTT. It specifies CASSVAGAVGDTQYF. The chain uses TRBV9 and TRBJ2-3, with TRBD1 as a possible D gene (6 bases). Between the trimmed V and J ends, which lost 0 bases and 6 bases, there was a span of 14 bases. There are 15 residues in the CDR3. CDR1 SGDLS and CDR2 YYNGEE come from the germline V gene.

J is TRBJ2-3 and V is TRBV5-6; 9 bases match TRBD2. J gave up 0 bases and V 1 base, and 3 bases lay outside the gene matches. This CDR3 comprises 16 residues. The germline gives CDR1 SGHDT, CDR2 YYEEEE. CDR3 DNA sequence: TGTGCCAGCAGCTTGCTAGCGGGGACTAGCACAGATACGCAGTATTTT. It yields the protein CASSLLAGTSTDTQYF.

The V call is TRBV5-6, the J call TRBJ1-4; D not certain. Germline V gives CDR1 SGHDT, CDR2 YYEEEE. CDR3 length equals 16 residues. V dropped 4 bases and J dropped 0 bases, with 13 bases sitting between them. The DNA for the CDR3 is TGTGCCAGCAGCCCGGCAGGCATTCCAACTAATGAAAAACTGTTTTTT. Translation: CASSPAGIPTNEKLFF.

This clone was seen a few times. The chain couples TRBV30 to TRBJ2-3; 9 bases fit TRBD1. Germline assignment: CDR1 GTSNPN and CDR2 SVGIG (reference sequence). V lost 2 bases, J lost 2 bases, and 5 bases stayed unmatched. The CDR3 consists of 15 residues. In nucleotides, the CDR3 is TGTGCCTGGAGTAGGAACAGGGGGCCCACAGATACGCAGTATTTT. This codes for CAWSRNRGPTDTQYF.

In DNA form, the CDR3 reads TGTGCCAGCAGCACAGTTCAGGGTAGGGGCCAGTATTTT. Protein sequence: CASSTVQGRGQYF. The rearrangement links TRBV6-5 to TRBJ2-3; tentative D call: TRBD1 (5 bases). The CDR3 sequence is 13 residues long. The ends were cut back, 6 bases at V and 12 bases at J, with 19 bases in the middle. CDR1 and CDR2 (germline): MNHEY, SVGAGI.

The V and J genes are TRBV10-1 and TRBJ1-2; TRBD1 is a possible D gene (6 bases). Looked up from germline, CDR1 is WNHNN and CDR2 is SYGVQD (reference sequence). The CDR3 runs to 12 residues. V was cut by 5 bases and J by 7 bases, with 11 bases left in between. The CDR3 protein is CASSPGVGGYTF. CDR3 DNA: TGCGCCAGCAGTCCAGGGGTTGGTGGCTACACCTTC.

This clone showed up just a few times. V usage is TRBV6-1 and J usage is TRBJ1-5; TRBD1 agrees at 7 bases. Germline V gene data show CDR1 as MNHNS and CDR2 as SASEGT. The length of the CDR3 is 13 residues. V trimming: 5 bases; J trimming: 4 bases; junction bases outside the gene matches: 2. The CDR3 DNA reads TGTGCCAGCAGTCGGGACAGAAATCAGCCCCAGCATTTT. This gives the protein CASSRDRNQPQHF.

V is TRBV4-1 and J is TRBJ1-2; D gene uncertain. The germline CDR1 and CDR2 sequences are MGHRA and YSYEKL. This CDR3 has 13 amino acids. V lost 3 bases to trimming and J lost 6 bases, with 11 bases between them. The CDR3 coding sequence is TGCGCCAGCAGCCAGCTGTTTGCGAATGGCTACACCTTC. This encodes CASSQLFANGYTF.

This clone came up a few times. The chain links TRBV5-4 to TRBJ2-3, with TRBD2 matching 8 bases. The germline CDR1 and CDR2 sequences are SGHNT and YYREEE (reference sequence). The CDR3 runs to 14 residues. Trimming at V came to 4 bases and at J to 1 base, leaving 2 bases not matched to a gene. CDR3 amino acids: CASSPGLGTDTQYF. In nucleotides, the CDR3 is TGTGCCAGCAGCCCGGGACTAGGCACAGATACGCAGTATTTT.

The chain is built from TRBV5-1 and TRBJ2-2, with D perhaps TRBD1 (5 bases). The CDR3 is 13 amino acids. Germline values: CDR1 SGHRS, CDR2 YFSETQ. Trimming stripped 5 bases from V and 5 bases from J, with 10 bases between. CDR3 sequence: CASRLPGTGELFF. CDR3 in DNA: TGCGCCAGCAGACTCCCAGGGACCGGGGAGCTGTTTTTT. Supplemented by reference TRBV5-1 and TRBJ2-2, the full variable domain reads KAGVTQTPRYLIKTRGQQVTLSCSPISGHRSVSWYQQTPGQGLQFLFEYFSETQRNKGNFPGRFSGRQFSNSRSEMNVSTLELGDSALYLCASRLPGTGELFFGEGSRLTVL.

The chain's CDR3 is CAWADRGGSYEQYF. The CDR3 DNA follows: TGTGCCTGGGCCGACAGGGGAGGGTCCTACGAGCAGTACTTC. V usage is TRBV30 and J usage is TRBJ2-7, with D possibly matching TRBD1 (8 bases). Germline assignment: CDR1 GTSNPN and CDR2 SVGIG (reference sequence). V shed 5 bases and J shed 1 base, with 15 bases lying between them. This CDR3 has 14 amino acids.

CDR3 loop: CASSTLRDTQYF. In nucleotides, the CDR3 is TGTGCCAGTAGTACTTTGCGGGATACGCAGTATTTT. The V call is TRBV19, the J call TRBJ2-3; D uncertain. V lost 4 bases and J lost 6, with 8 bases in between. Germline V gene lookup returns CDR1 LNHDA and CDR2 SQIVND (reference sequence). This CDR3 comprises 12 residues.

The chain joins TRBV25-1 to TRBJ2-1; 9 nucleotides agree with TRBD2. The CDR3 loop spans 17 amino acids. Germline trimming cut 4 bases from V and 5 bases from J; bases unmatched to any gene: 12. Germline assignment: CDR1 MGHDK and CDR2 SYGVNS. This chain's CDR3 is CASSVALREGRDNEQFF. CDR3 DNA: TGTGCCAGCAGTGTCGCATTGCGGGAGGGCCGGGACAATGAGCAGTTCTTC. Supplemented by reference TRBV25-1 and TRBJ2-1, the full variable domain reads EADIYQTPRYLVIGTGKKITLECSQTMGHDKMYWYQQDPGMELHLIHYSYGVNSTEKGDLSSESTVSRIRTEHFPLTLESARPSHTSQYLCASSVALREGRDNEQFFGPGTRLTVL.